This passage covers 13 T cell receptor beta chains from one sample sequenced in a study of CD8 T cells in ankylosing spondylitis. From the 5' RACE reads, TCRdb called clonotypes with MiXCR, one entry per CDR3 protein. The sample lists about 210,000 distinct CDR3 sequences; 8.2% were seen once. Sequenced input: blood, either unsorted or a sorted T cell fraction (not recorded which). These receptors were taken from a female donor with ankylosing spondylitis or in good health (not recorded which).

In this sample, this clonotype turned up many times. The chain combines TRBV20-1 with TRBJ1-2; D unclear. This CDR3 has 13 residues. Per germline, CDR1 DFQATT and CDR2 SNEGSKA (reference sequence). Deletions cut 3 bases from V and 5 bases from J, with 13 bases between. The CDR3 spells CSARDGRLYGYTF. The CDR3 DNA follows: TGCAGTGCTAGGGACGGACGACTATATGGCTACACCTTC.

This clonotype was counted a few times. This chain joins TRBV28 and TRBJ1-4; possibly TRBD1 for D (6 bases). This CDR3 is built from 14 residues. The V gene's germline CDR1 is MDHEN and CDR2 SYDVKM. V was trimmed by 3 bases and J by 6 bases, leaving 11 bases between them. In nucleotides, the CDR3 is TGTGCCAGCAGTTTGGCAGGGGCGGATGAAAAACTGTTTTTT. Its protein is CASSLAGADEKLFF.

This clonotype has a count of ten or more. The gene calls are TRBV7-9 and TRBJ2-3, with TRBD2 identical over 10 bases. V dropped 10 bases and J dropped 3; count of bases not matched to a gene: 10. Germline V CDR1 and CDR2: SEHNR, FQNEAQ (reference sequence). The CDR3 contains 15 residues. This CDR3 reads CATRLLAGVTDTQYF. CDR3 DNA: TGTGCCACCCGACTCCTAGCGGGAGTGACAGATACGCAGTATTTT.

The sample holds many counts of this clonotype. The chain has TRBV29-1 and TRBJ1-1; D is unresolved. The CDR3 is made up of 10 amino acids. V lost 4 bases and J lost 6, with 6 bases in between. Looked up from germline, CDR1 is SQVTM and CDR2 is ANQGSEA. The CDR3 DNA is TGCAGCGTTGTGGCCCCTGAAGCTTTCTTT. It specifies CSVVAPEAFF.

This clonotype was seen at least ten times. The chain recombines TRBV14 with TRBJ1-1; tentatively, D is TRBD1 (5 bases). V shed 1 base and J shed 1 base, with 13 bases lying between them. Germline assignment: CDR1 SGHDN and CDR2 FVKESK. This CDR3 region has 16 residues. The CDR3 here is CASSQVGLMTNTEAFF. CDR3 coding DNA: TGTGCCAGCAGCCAAGTGGGACTGATGACGAACACTGAAGCTTTCTTT.

There are many counts of this clonotype. The chain has TRBV28 and TRBJ1-2; 8 bases agree with TRBD1. V was clipped by 3 bases and J by 1 base; unmatched bases: 4. This CDR3 region has 15 residues. Germline CDR1 MDHEN, CDR2 SYDVKM. The CDR3, as DNA: TGTGCCAGCAGTTTTGCGGACAGGGTTAACTATGGCTACACCTTC. The encoded protein is CASSFADRVNYGYTF.

This clonotype was found many times. The V call is TRBV7-2, the J call TRBJ2-1; 7 nucleotides align to TRBD1. Trimming cost V 5 bases and J 0 bases; bases outside gene matches: 7. This CDR3 is built from 16 residues. Per germline, CDR1 SGHTA and CDR2 FQGNSA. CDR3 sequence: CASSKRQGSSYNEQFF. The CDR3, as DNA: TGTGCCAGCAGCAAACGACAGGGAAGCTCCTACAATGAGCAGTTCTTC.

This clonotype showed up many times. The rearrangement uses TRBV5-1 and TRBJ2-1; D gene unclear. The CDR3 sequence is 16 residues long. Germline V CDR1 and CDR2: SGHRS, YFSETQ. V lost 3 bases and J 0 bases, leaving 13 bases between the germline ends. In DNA form, the CDR3 reads TGCGCCAGCAGCTCGGGCAACCTACTCTCCTACAATGAGCAGTTCTTC. This encodes CASSSGNLLSYNEQFF.

The chain has TRBV18 and TRBJ1-1; the D is unclear. Per the germline V gene, CDR1 is KGHSH and CDR2 is LQKENI. V was shortened by 3 bases and J by 2 bases, with 7 bases between the two germline ends. The CDR3 consists of 13 residues. CDR3 residues: CASSPDQNTEAFF. CDR3 nucleotides: TGTGCCAGCTCACCTGACCAAAACACTGAAGCTTTCTTT.

The sample holds many counts of this clonotype. The CDR3 sequence: CASSPAHLAGEQFF. The CDR3, as DNA: TGTGCCAGCAGTCCAGCCCATCTAGCAGGTGAACAGTTCTTC. This chain uses TRBV6-2 or TRBV6-3 with TRBJ2-1, with D perhaps TRBD2 (5 bases). Per germline, CDR1 MNHEY and CDR2 SVGEGT. The CDR3 consists of 14 residues. Deletions cut 5 bases from V and 13 bases from J, with 21 bases between.

This clonotype was observed at least ten times. CDR3 amino acids: CASSLGTFYEQYF. Here the CDR3 DNA reads TGTGCCAGCAGCTTAGGGACTTTCTACGAGCAGTACTTC. The chain links TRBV11-2 to TRBJ2-7; D is possibly TRBD2 (5 bases). Germline loops: CDR1 SGHAT, CDR2 FQNNGV. V was clipped by 1 base and J by 3 bases, with 7 bases between them. The CDR3 extends over 13 amino acids.

This clonotype was seen a handful of times. The V and J genes are TRBV3-1 and TRBJ2-7; 8 nucleotides agree with TRBD2. The germline V gene has CDR1 LGHDT and CDR2 YNNKEL (reference sequence). V dropped 3 bases and J dropped 7; count of bases not matched to a gene: 5. The CDR3 extends over 13 amino acids. The CDR3 region is CASSHSGTREQYF. The CDR3 bases are TGTGCCAGCAGCCACTCCGGGACTAGGGAGCAGTACTTC.

This clonotype was seen ten or more times. The junction does not match germline at one end; this may be a read error. The V and J genes are TRBV20-1 and TRBJ2-1, with 7 bases lining up with TRBD2. This CDR3 is built from 14 residues. Germline CDR1 reads DFQATT; CDR2 reads SNEGSKA (reference sequence). The CDR3 reads CCATEAGIYNEQFF. In DNA, the CDR3 is TGCTGTGCTACTGAAGCGGGAATCTACAATGAGCAGTTCTTC.